This entry concerns a single TCR beta chain. Its antigen is unidentified. The CDR3 runs 12 residues. V lost 4 bases, J lost 9 bases, and 13 bases lay in between. CDR1 and CDR2 (germline): MNHEY, SMNVEV (reference sequence). Reverse transcription of about 0.5 to 1 ug RNA used random hexamers. Multiplex PCR with immunoSEQ amplified the TCR beta CDR3 across 54 Vbeta and 13 Jbeta. TCRdb fed the immunoSEQ multiplex PCR reads into MiXCR, producing one record per CDR3 protein. The data show 75,000 to 95,000 distinct CDR3 sequences, roughly 95% seen once. These data are taken from a study of CD8 T cells in Susac syndrome. Study in general: Sequenced Susac syndrome patients included 5 or 6 with clinically active disease and eight in remission.

Study-wide results and caveats: CD8+ clones in Susac expanded most in TEMRA cells and active patients.

Sequencing was done on a sample of CD8+ T cells from PBMCs. The chain is built from TRBV27 and TRBJ2-7; D possibly corresponds to TRBD1 (6 bases). The receptor's source is a human donor with Susac syndrome. This CDR3 reads CASSSSGEWQYF. The CDR3 region has the DNA TGTGCCAGCAGTTCATCAGGGGAATGGCAGTACTTC.